The clone carrying this T cell receptor beta chain was picked up a small number of times. Its antigen remains unknown. The time point denotes: week 11, during vaccination. The content of each vaccine dose was 300 ug of mutant IDH1 20-mer peptide, and topical imiquimod accompanied it. After removal of 2 bases from V and 2 bases from J, the junction contained 2 bases not matched to a gene. Germline CDR1 reads KGHSH; CDR2 reads LQKENI. This CDR3 is 14 amino acids long. This record comes from a study of a mutant IDH1 vaccine in newly diagnosed glioma. The data were produced by immunoSEQ multiplex PCR, yet TCRdb's version contains in-frame clones alone and is incomplete. The sample yields 50,000 or so clones, over 75% seen once.

This receptor was taken from a man aged 50-59 years with glioma. The V and J genes are TRBV18 and TRBJ2-7; 8 bases are a match to TRBD1. Source: PBMCs, taken from a glioma patient whose treatment included an IDH1 peptide vaccine. The CDR3 DNA reads as TGTGCCAGCTCACCAGACAGGGGAACCTACGAGCAGTACTTC. This encodes CASSPDRGTYEQYF.